Sequencing of this T cell receptor (beta chain) was carried out in a study of T cell repertoires in cytomegalovirus infection. Study background: Public TCR beta signatures marked donors with CMV infection and the matching HLA. Study-wide findings and caveats: Clonotypes of TCR beta that were HLA-C-restricted and CMV-specific dominated the ex vivo response. Cumulative public TCR beta family frequency identified carriers of CMV plus the relevant HLA.

TCRdb used MiXCR to reprocess the reads, holding one entry per CDR3 protein. The sample shows approximately 290,000 distinct CDR3 sequences, about 23% of them seen only once. Concerning this clonotype: The antigen is not known.

Trimming cost V 0 bases and J 6 bases; bases outside gene matches: 8. The CDR3 extends over 16 amino acids. CDR1 is MDHEN and CDR2 is SYDVKM in the germline V gene. The clonotype was recovered from a human donor in good health (CMV status not recorded). Some clones in this sample may be carry-over from other donors' samples. The rearrangement links TRBV28 to TRBJ2-1, with 7 bases identical to TRBD2. The sample comprised PBMCs. CDR3: CASSLWLAEGSNEQFF. DNA for the CDR3: TGTGCCAGCAGTTTATGGCTAGCGGAGGGATCCAATGAGCAGTTCTTC.